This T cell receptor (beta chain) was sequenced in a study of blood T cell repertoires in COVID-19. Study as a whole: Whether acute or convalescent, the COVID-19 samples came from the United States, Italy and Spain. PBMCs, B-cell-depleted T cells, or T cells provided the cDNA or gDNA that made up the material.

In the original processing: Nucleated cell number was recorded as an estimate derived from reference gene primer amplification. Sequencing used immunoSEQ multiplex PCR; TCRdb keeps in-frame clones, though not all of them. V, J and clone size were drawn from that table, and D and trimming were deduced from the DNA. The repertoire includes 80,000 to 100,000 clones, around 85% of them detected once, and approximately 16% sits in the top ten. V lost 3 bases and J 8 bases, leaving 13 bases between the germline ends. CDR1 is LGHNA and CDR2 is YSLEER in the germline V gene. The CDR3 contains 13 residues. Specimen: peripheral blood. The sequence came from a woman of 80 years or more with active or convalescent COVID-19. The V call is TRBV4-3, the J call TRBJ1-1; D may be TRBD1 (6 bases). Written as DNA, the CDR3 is TGCGCCAGCAGCCAGGTCGCAGGGGTGGAAGCTTTCTTT. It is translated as CASSQVAGVEAFF.